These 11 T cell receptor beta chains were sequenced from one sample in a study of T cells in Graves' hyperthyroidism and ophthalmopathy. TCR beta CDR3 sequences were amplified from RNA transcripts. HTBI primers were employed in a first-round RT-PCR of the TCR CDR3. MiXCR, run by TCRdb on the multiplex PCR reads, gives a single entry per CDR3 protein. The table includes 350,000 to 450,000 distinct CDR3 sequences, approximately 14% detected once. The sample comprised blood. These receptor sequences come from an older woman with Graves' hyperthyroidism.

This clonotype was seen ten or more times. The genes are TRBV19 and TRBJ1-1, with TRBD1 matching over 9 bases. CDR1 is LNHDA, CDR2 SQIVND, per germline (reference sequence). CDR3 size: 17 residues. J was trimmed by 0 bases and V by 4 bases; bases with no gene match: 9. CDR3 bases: TGTGCCAGTAGTACCGCCCGGGGACAGGGTATGAACACTGAAGCTTTCTTT. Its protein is CASSTARGQGMNTEAFF.

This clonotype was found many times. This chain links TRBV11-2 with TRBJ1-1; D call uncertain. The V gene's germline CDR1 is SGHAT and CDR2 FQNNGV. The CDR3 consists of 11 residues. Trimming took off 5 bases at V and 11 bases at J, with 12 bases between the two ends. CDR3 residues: CASSAQYEAFF. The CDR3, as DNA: TGTGCCAGCAGCGCCCAGTATGAGGCTTTCTTT.

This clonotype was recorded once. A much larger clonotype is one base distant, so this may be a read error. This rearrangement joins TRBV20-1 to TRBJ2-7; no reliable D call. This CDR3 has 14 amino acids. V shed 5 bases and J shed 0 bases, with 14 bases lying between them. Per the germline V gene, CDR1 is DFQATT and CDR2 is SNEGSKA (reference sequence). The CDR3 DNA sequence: TGCAGTGCTGCTTGGGCTAGTGCCTCCTACGAGCAGTACTTC. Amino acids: CSAAWASASYEQYF.

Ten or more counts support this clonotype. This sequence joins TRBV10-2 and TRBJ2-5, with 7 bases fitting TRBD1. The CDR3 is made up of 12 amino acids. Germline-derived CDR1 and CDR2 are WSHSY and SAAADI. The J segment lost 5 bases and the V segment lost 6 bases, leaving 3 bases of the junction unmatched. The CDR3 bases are TGCGCCAGCAGACAGGGGTGGGAGACCCAGTACTTC. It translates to CASRQGWETQYF.

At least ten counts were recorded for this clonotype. CDR3 residues: CSAREGTSGRREQFF. The DNA for the CDR3 is TGCAGTGCTAGAGAGGGGACTAGCGGGAGACGCGAGCAGTTCTTC. The V gene is TRBV20-1, the J gene TRBJ2-1; 14 nucleotides line up with TRBD2. Trimming removed 0 bases from V and 10 bases from J; junction bases left unmatched: 5. CDR1 DFQATT and CDR2 SNEGSKA come from the germline V gene (reference sequence). The CDR3 length is 15 residues.

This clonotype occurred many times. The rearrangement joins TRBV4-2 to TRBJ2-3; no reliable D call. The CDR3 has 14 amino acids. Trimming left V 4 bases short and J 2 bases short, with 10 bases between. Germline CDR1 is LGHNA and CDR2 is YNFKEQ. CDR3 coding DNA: TGTGCCAGCAGCCGAGAAGACCTCACAGATACGCAGTATTTT. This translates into CASSREDLTDTQYF.

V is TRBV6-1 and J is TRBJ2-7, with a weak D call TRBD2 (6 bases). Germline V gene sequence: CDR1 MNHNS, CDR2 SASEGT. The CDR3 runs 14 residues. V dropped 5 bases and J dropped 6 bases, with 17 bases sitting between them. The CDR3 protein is CASSYQEGTPEQYF. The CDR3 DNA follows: TGTGCCAGCAGTTATCAGGAAGGGACTCCCGAGCAGTACTTC.

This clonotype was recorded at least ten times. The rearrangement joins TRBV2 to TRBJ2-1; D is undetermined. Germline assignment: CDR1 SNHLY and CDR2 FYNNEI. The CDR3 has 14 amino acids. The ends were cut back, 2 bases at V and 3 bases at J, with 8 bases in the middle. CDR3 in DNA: TGTGCCAGCAGTGAAACTAAGGGCTACAATGAGCAGTTCTTC. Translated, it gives CASSETKGYNEQFF.

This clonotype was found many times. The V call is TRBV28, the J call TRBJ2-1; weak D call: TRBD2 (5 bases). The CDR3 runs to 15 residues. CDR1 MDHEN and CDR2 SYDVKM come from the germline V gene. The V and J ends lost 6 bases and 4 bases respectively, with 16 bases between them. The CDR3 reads CASRSGLAGYNEQFF. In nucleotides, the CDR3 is TGTGCCAGCAGGTCGGGCCTAGCCGGATACAATGAGCAGTTCTTC.

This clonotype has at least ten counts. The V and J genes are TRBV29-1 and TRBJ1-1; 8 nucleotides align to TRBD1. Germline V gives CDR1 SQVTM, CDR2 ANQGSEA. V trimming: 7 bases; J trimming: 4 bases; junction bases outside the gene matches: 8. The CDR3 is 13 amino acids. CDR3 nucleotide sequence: TGCAGCGCCGCCGGACAGGGAGGCACTGAAGCTTTCTTT. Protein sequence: CSAAGQGGTEAFF.

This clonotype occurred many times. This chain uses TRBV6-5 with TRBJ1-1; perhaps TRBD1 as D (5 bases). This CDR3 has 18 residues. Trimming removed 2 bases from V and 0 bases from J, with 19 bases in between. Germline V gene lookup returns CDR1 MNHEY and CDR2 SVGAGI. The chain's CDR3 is CASSYTAGTHYLNTEAFF. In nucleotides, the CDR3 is TGTGCCAGCAGTTACACCGCCGGGACGCACTATTTGAACACTGAAGCTTTCTTT.